The 20 T cell receptor beta chains listed next were all sequenced from one sample in a study of T cell repertoires in aging, cancer and after chemotherapy. Rearranged V-D-J TRB sequences were amplified with a mixed TRB-A/B primer pool. Each CDR3 protein gets one entry after TCRdb re-called the multiplex PCR reads with MiXCR. This table has about 3,000 distinct CDR3 sequences, 25% to 30% appearing once. Amplification of TCR beta used genomic DNA extracted from peripheral blood. Specimen: blood. The receptor set was obtained from a human donor with a solid tumor.

This clonotype was counted once. The chain employs TRBV30 and TRBJ2-7; 8 nucleotides align to TRBD2. Judging by the DNA end, TRBJ2-1 fits better; the J call may be wrong. CDR3 length equals 15 residues. Germline V gives CDR1 GTSNPN, CDR2 SVGIG (reference sequence). CDR3 DNA sequence: TGTGCCTGGAGAGGCGGGGGGCTTAACTTCTACGAGCAGTTCTTC. Protein product: CAWRGGGLNFYEQFF.

This clonotype has a handful of counts. V usage is TRBV5-6 and J usage is TRBJ1-4, with 8 positions matching TRBD1. The ends lost 4 bases at V and 6 bases at J; junction bases unmatched: 8. The CDR3 runs 15 residues. In germline, CDR1 is SGHDT, CDR2 YYEEEE. The CDR3 protein is CASSGDRGRDEKLFF. The CDR3 DNA is TGTGCCAGCAGCGGAGACAGGGGCCGGGATGAAAAACTGTTTTTT. Looking up the rest from reference TRBV5-6 and TRBJ1-4 gives the full variable domain: DAGVTQSPTHLIKTRGQQVTLRCSPKSGHDTVSWYQQALGQGPQFIFQYYEEEERQRGNFPDRFSGHQFPNYSSELNVNALLLGDSALYLCASSGDRGRDEKLFFGSGTQLSVL.

The chain recombines TRBV6-2 or TRBV6-3 with TRBJ2-3; 14 positions match TRBD2. V lost 6 bases to trimming and J lost 8 bases; unmatched junction nucleotides: 7. There are 15 residues in the CDR3. CDR1 MNHEY and CDR2 SVGEGT come from the germline V gene. The CDR3 DNA follows: TGTGCCAGCAGAGCCGGGACTAGCGGGGGAAGTACGCAGTATTTT. Amino acids: CASRAGTSGGSTQYF.

Judged by abundance, this clonotype is medium-sized. The chain combines TRBV29-1 with TRBJ1-4; 7 nucleotides align to TRBD1. The CDR3 covers 13 residues. Germline CDR1 SQVTM, CDR2 ANQGSEA. V gave up 5 bases and J gave up 7 bases; unmatched junction bases: 7. The CDR3 DNA reads TGCAGCGTTAAGGGGGCCGTCGGTGAAAAACTGTTTTTT. Its translation: CSVKGAVGEKLFF.

By share, this clonotype counts as medium-sized (0.01 to 0.1%). The CDR3 protein is CASKGPSNEQFF. The CDR3 DNA is TGTGCCAGCAAGGGACCGTCGAATGAGCAGTTCTTC. The chain combines TRBV12-3 or TRBV12-4 with TRBJ2-1; D is perhaps TRBD1 or TRBD2 (5 bases each). This CDR3 is built from 12 residues. With 7 bases removed from V and 7 bases from J, the gap between germline ends came to 11 bases.

CDR3 loop: CASSYHAGGGRGTDTQYF. As DNA, the CDR3 is TGTGCCAGCAGTTACCACGCGGGAGGGGGCAGGGGGACAGATACGCAGTATTTT. The chain joins TRBV6-2 or TRBV6-3 to TRBJ2-3, with 9 bases lining up with TRBD2. V shed 2 bases and J 3 bases; nucleotides not matched to a gene: 12. The CDR3 has 18 residues. Germline V gene sequence: CDR1 MNHEY, CDR2 SVGEGT.

This clonotype rates as medium-sized. The V and J genes are TRBV6-5 and TRBJ1-2; TRBD1 agrees at 12 bases. Trimming removed 5 bases from V and 3 bases from J; junction bases left unmatched: 10. This CDR3 is built from 17 residues. In germline, CDR1 is MNHEY, CDR2 SVGAGI. The CDR3 is CASSMGQGAVIDYGYTF. The CDR3 DNA sequence: TGTGCCAGCAGTATGGGACAGGGGGCTGTGATTGACTATGGCTACACCTTC.

This clonotype is large in the sample. This chain uses TRBV29-1 with TRBJ2-7; perhaps D is TRBD1 or TRBD2 (5 bases each). Germline V CDR1 and CDR2: SQVTM, ANQGSEA. Between the trimmed V and J ends, which lost 5 bases and 0 bases, there was a span of 14 bases. This CDR3 has 14 amino acids. In DNA form, the CDR3 reads TGCAGCGTTTCCCATACCGGGACCTCCTACGAGCAGTACTTC. Its translation: CSVSHTGTSYEQYF.

This clonotype is labeled as medium-sized. V gene TRBV15 combines with J gene TRBJ1-2; 7 bases are shared with TRBD1. V dropped 0 bases and J dropped 0; count of bases not matched to a gene: 13. CDR1 LNHNV and CDR2 YYDKDF come from the germline V gene (reference sequence). The CDR3 runs 19 residues. CDR3 coding DNA: TGTGCCACCAGCAGAGATATACCGGGACAGATAAGAACTAACTATGGCTACACCTTC. Its protein is CATSRDIPGQIRTNYGYTF.

The V and J genes are TRBV6-5 and TRBJ1-3; D gene ambiguous. The CDR3 runs 16 residues. Germline loops: CDR1 MNHEY, CDR2 SVGAGI. Deletions cut 5 bases from V and 0 bases from J, with 14 bases between. Written as DNA, the CDR3 is TGTGCCAGCAGTACAAATCCTCCCTCCTCTGGAAACACCATATATTTT. It encodes CASSTNPPSSGNTIYF.

This sequence joins TRBV12-3 or TRBV12-4 and TRBJ2-7; the match to TRBD2 covers 16 bases. This CDR3 has 19 amino acids. Unmatched junction bases numbered 10, after V lost 5 bases and J lost 0 bases. The CDR3 DNA reads TGTGCCAGCAGTCGGACCGGGACTAGCGGGAGGGGGGTCTCCTACGAGCAGTACTTC. Its translation is CASSRTGTSGRGVSYEQYF.

In its sample, this clonotype is medium-sized (0.01 to 0.1%). The chain uses TRBV6-2 or TRBV6-3 and TRBJ2-2; no clear D gene. V lost 2 bases and J lost 5, with 15 bases in between. This CDR3 is 16 amino acids long. Per the germline V gene, CDR1 is MNHEY and CDR2 is SVGEGT. The CDR3 sequence: CASSYPSFLRTGELFF. Written as DNA, the CDR3 is TGTGCCAGCAGTTACCCCTCTTTTTTACGAACCGGGGAGCTGTTTTTT.

Comments on this clonotype: The junction and the germline gene differ at one end; a read error may be behind it. The CDR3, as DNA: TGCGCCAGCAGACCTTCGGGACAGAGTAATGAAAAACTGTTTTTT. The encoded protein is CASRPSGQSNEKLFF. V is TRBV5-6 and J is TRBJ1-4; 7 nucleotides line up with TRBD1. Germline V gives CDR1 SGHDT, CDR2 YYEEEE. This CDR3 contains 15 residues. Full variable domain (missing parts from reference TRBV5-6 and TRBJ1-4): DAGVTQSPTHLIKTRGQQVTLRCSPKSGHDTVSWYQQALGQGPQFIFQYYEEEERQRGNFPDRFSGHQFPNYSSELNVNALLLGDSALYLCASRPSGQSNEKLFFGSGTQLSVL.

By its share, this clonotype is medium-sized. The rearrangement uses TRBV5-4 and TRBJ2-2, with unresolved D. V was cut by 2 bases and J by 3 bases, with 5 bases left in between. CDR3 length: 13 amino acids. Germline V lookup: CDR1 SGHNT, CDR2 YYREEE (reference sequence). This chain's CDR3 is CASSFGDTGELFF. The CDR3 DNA follows: TGTGCCAGCAGCTTTGGTGACACCGGGGAGCTGTTTTTT.

This clonotype counts as medium-sized (0.01 to 0.1%). V usage is TRBV6-4 and J usage is TRBJ2-3, with D maybe TRBD1 (5 bases). Per germline, CDR1 MRHNA and CDR2 SNTAGT. Trimming stripped 5 bases from V and 2 bases from J, with 8 bases between. The CDR3 has 13 amino acids. CDR3 sequence reads: CASSRQFTDTQYF. The CDR3, as DNA: TGTGCCAGCAGTCGACAGTTCACAGATACGCAGTATTTT.

This clonotype was observed once. V and J are TRBV6-2 or TRBV6-3 and TRBJ2-7; D unresolved. This CDR3 has 14 residues. V was trimmed by 5 bases and J by 0 bases, leaving 11 bases between them. CDR1 is MNHEY, CDR2 SVGEGT, per germline. The DNA of the CDR3 is TGTGCCAGCAGTGAAAGAAGGTACTCCTACGAGCAGTACTTC. Translation gives CASSERRYSYEQYF.

In its sample, this clonotype ranks as medium-sized. The chain employs TRBV27 and TRBJ1-2, with a tentative D call TRBD1 (5 bases). Looked up from germline, CDR1 is MNHEY and CDR2 is SMNVEV (reference sequence). V lost 2 bases and J 3 bases, leaving 16 bases between the germline ends. This CDR3 is built from 16 residues. The CDR3 DNA is TGTGCCAGCAGTTTAAGGGGAGGTAGGGTTGACTATGGCTACACCTTC. This encodes CASSLRGGRVDYGYTF.

The V call is TRBV6-5, the J call TRBJ2-2; 8 bases align to TRBD2. The V and J ends lost 6 bases and 4 bases, in that order; junction bases with no gene match: 7. Germline assignment: CDR1 MNHEY and CDR2 SVGAGI. This CDR3 is 15 amino acids long. In nucleotides, the CDR3 is TGTGCCAGCAGGCCAGCGGGAGCGGGCACCGGGGAGCTGTTTTTT. Protein: CASRPAGAGTGELFF.

The chain combines TRBV19 with TRBJ2-3; 10 positions match TRBD2. The V gene end was trimmed by 5 bases and the J gene end by 0 bases; junction bases not matched to a gene: 2. There are 15 residues in the CDR3. Germline V gene sequence: CDR1 LNHDA, CDR2 SQIVND (reference sequence). The CDR3 DNA is TGTGCCAGTAGTCGGACTAGCGGTAGCACAGATACGCAGTATTTT. As protein: CASSRTSGSTDTQYF.

By frequency in the sample, this clonotype is medium-sized. The V and J genes are TRBV6-2 or TRBV6-3 and TRBJ2-2; D uncertain. This CDR3 contains 12 residues. CDR1 is MNHEY and CDR2 is SVGEGT in the germline V gene. V gave up 6 bases and J gave up 9 bases, with 11 bases separating them. The CDR3 DNA reads TGTGCCAGCAGCCATAACAAGAGGGAGCTGTTTTTT. It yields the protein CASSHNKRELFF.